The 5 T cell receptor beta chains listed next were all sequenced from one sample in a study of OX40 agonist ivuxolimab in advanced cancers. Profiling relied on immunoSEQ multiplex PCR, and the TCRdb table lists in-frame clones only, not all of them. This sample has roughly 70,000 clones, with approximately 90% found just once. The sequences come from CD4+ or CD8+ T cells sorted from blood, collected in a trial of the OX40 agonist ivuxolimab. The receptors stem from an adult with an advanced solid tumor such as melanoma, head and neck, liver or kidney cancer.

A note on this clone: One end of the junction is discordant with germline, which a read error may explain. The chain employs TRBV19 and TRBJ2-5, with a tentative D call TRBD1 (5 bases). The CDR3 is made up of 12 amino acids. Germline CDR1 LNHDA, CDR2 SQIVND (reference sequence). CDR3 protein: CATSAAGETQYF. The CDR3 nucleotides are TGTGCCACTAGTGCGGCAGGGGAGACCCAGTACTTC.

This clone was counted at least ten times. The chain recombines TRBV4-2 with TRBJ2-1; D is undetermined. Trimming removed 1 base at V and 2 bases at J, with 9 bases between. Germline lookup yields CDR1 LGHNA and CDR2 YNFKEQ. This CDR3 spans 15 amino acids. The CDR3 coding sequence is TGTGCCAGCAGCCAAGGAAGTTCGACCTACAATGAGCAGTTCTTC. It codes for CASSQGSSTYNEQFF.

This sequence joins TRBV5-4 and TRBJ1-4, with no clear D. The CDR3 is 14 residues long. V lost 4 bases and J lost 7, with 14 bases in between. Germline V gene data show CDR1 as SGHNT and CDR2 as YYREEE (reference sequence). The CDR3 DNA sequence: TGTGCCAGCAGCCCGAAACAAGGCGGTGAAAAACTGTTTTTT. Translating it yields CASSPKQGGEKLFF.

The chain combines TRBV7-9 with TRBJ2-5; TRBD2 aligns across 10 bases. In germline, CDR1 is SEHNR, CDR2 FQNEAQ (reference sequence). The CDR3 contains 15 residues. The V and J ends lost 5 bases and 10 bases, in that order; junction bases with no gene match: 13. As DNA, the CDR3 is TGTGCCAGCAGCGCAAGGGTGCGGACTAGCGGCCTCCAGTACTTC. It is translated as CASSARVRTSGLQYF. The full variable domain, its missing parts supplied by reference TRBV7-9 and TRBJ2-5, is DTGVSQNPRHKITKRGQNVTFRCDPISEHNRLYWYRQTLGQGPEFLTYFQNEAQLEKSRLLSDRFSAERPKGSFSTLEIQRTEQGDSAMYLCASSARVRTSGLQYFGPGTRLLVL.

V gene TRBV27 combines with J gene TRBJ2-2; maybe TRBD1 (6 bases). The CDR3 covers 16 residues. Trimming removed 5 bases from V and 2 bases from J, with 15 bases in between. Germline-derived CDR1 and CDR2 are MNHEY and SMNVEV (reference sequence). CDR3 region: CASSNQRGSNTGELFF. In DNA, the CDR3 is TGTGCCAGCAGTAATCAGAGGGGGTCTAACACCGGGGAGCTGTTTTTT.